These T cell receptor beta chains were read from a single sample in a study of vaccination effects on CD4 cells after COVID-19. The table came from immunoSEQ multiplex PCR; TCRdb's copy has only in-frame clones and leaves some out. The sample shows 25,000 or so clones, roughly 70% of them seen only once. Their recognized antigens are unknown. The material was CD4+ T cells from PBMCs cultured with HCoV-NL63 spike peptides, obtained before COVID-19 vaccination. These receptors were obtained from a human donor who received a COVID-19 vaccine. Both conserved end residues are part of each CDR3. The order of the fields is V gene, clone size, J gene, D gene, CDR3 protein, CDR3 DNA. A D gene is named only where the DNA matches it firmly. The size of a clone is reported for some rows only, either as once, few or many, or as a class for expanded clones.

v_gene: TRBV19; abundance: -; j_gene: TRBJ1-6; d_gene: TRBD1; CDR3aa: CATRQGAGNSPLHF; CDR3nt: TGTGCCACCAGACAGGGGGCAGGGAATTCACCCCTCCACTTT
v_gene: TRBV6-5; abundance: -; j_gene: TRBJ2-7; d_gene: TRBD1; CDR3aa: CASRLSGQFGEQYF; CDR3nt: TGTGCCAGCAGACTATCGGGACAGTTCGGCGAGCAGTACTTC
v_gene: TRBV29-1; abundance: -; j_gene: TRBJ2-1; d_gene: TRBD2; CDR3aa: CSVVGGGLAFVPVF; CDR3nt: TGCAGCGTTGTGGGGGGGGGACTAGCCTTTGTTCCGGTCTTC
v_gene: TRBV19; abundance: few; j_gene: TRBJ1-5; d_gene: TRBD1; CDR3aa: CASTLRQGIDQPQHF; CDR3nt: TGTGCCAGTACCCTGAGACAGGGTATAGATCAGCCCCAGCATTTT
v_gene: TRBV4-1; abundance: -; j_gene: TRBJ1-2; d_gene: -; CDR3aa: CASSQANYGYTF; CDR3nt: TGCGCCAGCAGCCAAGCCAACTATGGCTACACCTTC
v_gene: TRBV2; abundance: -; j_gene: TRBJ1-6; d_gene: TRBD1; CDR3aa: CASTLDRGSSPLHF; CDR3nt: TGTGCCAGCACCCTGGACAGGGGTTCCTCACCCCTCCACTTT
v_gene: TRBV29-1; abundance: once; j_gene: TRBJ2-1; d_gene: TRBD2; CDR3aa: CSVGGGLAGRYNEQFF; CDR3nt: TGCAGCGTGGGGGGGGGTTTAGCGGGAAGATACAATGAGCAGTTCTTC
v_gene: TRBV24-1; abundance: -; j_gene: TRBJ2-3; d_gene: -; CDR3aa: CATSDRGRGNSNTQYF; CDR3nt: TGTGCCACCAGTGACCGGGGACGGGGAAATTCGAATACGCAGTATTTT
v_gene: TRBV6-2/TRBV6-3; abundance: -; j_gene: TRBJ2-3; d_gene: -; CDR3aa: CASSNDVDTQYF; CDR3nt: TGTGCCAGCAGCAACGATGTGGATACGCAGTATTTT
v_gene: TRBV4-1; abundance: -; j_gene: TRBJ2-7; d_gene: -; CDR3aa: CASSQGQVVGYEQYF; CDR3nt: TGCGCCAGCAGCCAAGGACAAGTCGTGGGCTACGAGCAGTACTTC
v_gene: TRBV29-1; abundance: few; j_gene: TRBJ1-2; d_gene: TRBD1; CDR3aa: CSVLQGQGGYTF; CDR3nt: TGCAGCGTTTTACAGGGACAGGGTGGCTACACCTTC
v_gene: TRBV24-1; abundance: -; j_gene: TRBJ2-7; d_gene: -; CDR3aa: CATSDSGSRQYF; CDR3nt: TGTGCCACCAGTGATTCAGGTTCCCGGCAGTACTTC
v_gene: TRBV5-1; abundance: -; j_gene: TRBJ1-5; d_gene: TRBD1; CDR3aa: CASSEGTGSYQPQHF; CDR3nt: TGCGCCAGCAGCGAAGGGACAGGTAGTTATCAGCCCCAGCATTTT
v_gene: TRBV7-3; abundance: -; j_gene: TRBJ2-1; d_gene: TRBD1; CDR3aa: CASSLMGGGTGSPHEQFF; CDR3nt: TGTGCCAGCAGCTTAATGGGGGGAGGGACAGGGTCCCCACATGAGCAGTTCTTC
v_gene: TRBV5-1; abundance: few; j_gene: TRBJ2-1; d_gene: TRBD2; CDR3aa: CASSLGSGLVDEQFF; CDR3nt: TGCGCCAGCAGCTTGGGTAGCGGGTTAGTCGATGAGCAGTTCTTC
v_gene: TRBV28; abundance: -; j_gene: TRBJ2-7; d_gene: TRBD1; CDR3aa: CASSLGGQGENEQYF; CDR3nt: TGTGCCAGCAGTTTAGGGGGACAGGGGGAAAACGAGCAGTACTTC
v_gene: TRBV28; abundance: -; j_gene: TRBJ2-1; d_gene: -; CDR3aa: CASSPDISYNEQFF; CDR3nt: TGTGCCAGCAGTCCGGACATCTCCTACAATGAGCAGTTCTTC
v_gene: TRBV3-1/TRBV3-2; abundance: -; j_gene: TRBJ2-2; d_gene: TRBD2; CDR3aa: CASSQGSGGPTGELFF; CDR3nt: TGTGCCAGCAGCCAAGGCAGCGGGGGGCCGACCGGGGAGCTGTTTTTT
v_gene: TRBV30; abundance: -; j_gene: TRBJ2-3; d_gene: TRBD1; CDR3aa: CAWSRGQGTDTQYF; CDR3nt: TGTGCCTGGAGTCGGGGACAGGGCACAGATACGCAGTATTTT
v_gene: TRBV29-1; abundance: -; j_gene: TRBJ1-6; d_gene: TRBD1; CDR3aa: CSVRQGNSPLHF; CDR3nt: TGCAGCGTTCGACAGGGAAATTCACCCCTCCACTTT
v_gene: TRBV6-2/TRBV6-3; abundance: -; j_gene: TRBJ2-2; d_gene: -; CDR3aa: CASTPGLGGELFF; CDR3nt: TGTGCCAGCACCCCGGGACTTGGCGGGGAGCTGTTTTTT
v_gene: TRBV9; abundance: -; j_gene: TRBJ1-6; d_gene: -; CDR3aa: CASSVRESSYNSPLHF; CDR3nt: TGTGCCAGCAGCGTACGGGAGAGCTCCTATAATTCACCCCTCCACTTT
v_gene: TRBV5-6; abundance: few; j_gene: TRBJ1-3; d_gene: -; CDR3aa: CASSLAPQGTIYF; CDR3nt: TGTGCCAGCAGCTTGGCCCCCCAGGGTACCATATATTTT
v_gene: TRBV13; abundance: few; j_gene: TRBJ2-7; d_gene: TRBD2; CDR3aa: CASSLGALAGNEQYF; CDR3nt: TGTGCCAGCAGCTTAGGGGCCCTAGCGGGGAACGAGCAGTACTTC
v_gene: TRBV19; abundance: -; j_gene: TRBJ1-1; d_gene: TRBD1; CDR3aa: CASSVQGGTEAFF; CDR3nt: TGTGCCAGTAGTGTCCAGGGGGGCACTGAAGCTTTCTTT
v_gene: TRBV5-6; abundance: -; j_gene: TRBJ1-1; d_gene: -; CDR3aa: CASSSEADRRKNTEAFF; CDR3nt: TGTGCCAGCAGCTCAGAGGCGGACAGAAGAAAGAACACTGAAGCTTTCTTT
v_gene: TRBV3-1/TRBV3-2; abundance: -; j_gene: TRBJ1-2; d_gene: TRBD1; CDR3aa: CASSHRGQGYTF; CDR3nt: TGTGCCAGCAGCCATCGGGGACAGGGCTACACCTTC
v_gene: TRBV2; abundance: -; j_gene: TRBJ2-5; d_gene: -; CDR3aa: CASRRAVETQYF; CDR3nt: TGTGCCAGCAGGAGGGCAGTAGAGACCCAGTACTTC
v_gene: TRBV5-4; abundance: -; j_gene: TRBJ2-1; d_gene: -; CDR3aa: CASSPSLAANEQFF; CDR3nt: TGTGCCAGCAGCCCCTCACTGGCGGCCAATGAGCAGTTCTTC
v_gene: TRBV4-2; abundance: -; j_gene: TRBJ2-7; d_gene: TRBD2; CDR3aa: CASSRTSGSYEQYF; CDR3nt: TGTGCCAGCAGTCGGACTAGCGGTTCCTACGAGCAGTACTTC
v_gene: TRBV11-3; abundance: -; j_gene: TRBJ1-2; d_gene: -; CDR3aa: CASSQEGGRGYTF; CDR3nt: TGTGCCAGCAGTCAAGAGGGAGGCAGGGGCTACACCTTC
v_gene: TRBV9; abundance: -; j_gene: TRBJ2-3; d_gene: TRBD2; CDR3aa: CASSVTSGGARTDTQYF; CDR3nt: TGTGCCAGCAGCGTGACTAGCGGGGGGGCTAGGACAGATACGCAGTATTTT
v_gene: TRBV5-4; abundance: few; j_gene: TRBJ2-4; d_gene: TRBD2; CDR3aa: CASSQYQTSGRGNIQYF; CDR3nt: TGTGCCAGCAGCCAATACCAGACTAGCGGGAGGGGAAACATTCAGTACTTC
v_gene: TRBV4-1; abundance: few; j_gene: TRBJ1-5; d_gene: -; CDR3aa: CASSQIGVRQPQHF; CDR3nt: TGCGCCAGCAGCCAAATCGGTGTGAGACAGCCCCAGCATTTT
v_gene: TRBV19; abundance: -; j_gene: TRBJ1-1; d_gene: -; CDR3aa: CASSSEGRTEAFF; CDR3nt: TGTGCCAGTAGTAGTGAAGGTCGGACTGAAGCTTTCTTT
v_gene: TRBV11-2; abundance: few; j_gene: TRBJ2-1; d_gene: -; CDR3aa: CASSPSPDSYNEQFF; CDR3nt: TGTGCCAGCAGTCCATCCCCCGACTCGTACAATGAGCAGTTCTTC
v_gene: TRBV30; abundance: -; j_gene: TRBJ1-2; d_gene: -; CDR3aa: CAWSVKGGYGYTF; CDR3nt: TGTGCCTGGAGTGTAAAGGGGGGCTATGGCTACACCTTC
v_gene: TRBV9; abundance: -; j_gene: TRBJ1-6; d_gene: TRBD1; CDR3aa: CASSVGQGGSPLHF; CDR3nt: TGTGCCAGCAGCGTCGGACAGGGGGGTTCACCCCTCCACTTT
v_gene: TRBV4-3; abundance: -; j_gene: TRBJ1-2; d_gene: -; CDR3aa: CASSQDIARSYGYTF; CDR3nt: TGCGCCAGCAGCCAAGATATTGCAAGGAGCTATGGCTACACCTTC
v_gene: TRBV12-5; abundance: few; j_gene: TRBJ1-6; d_gene: -; CDR3aa: CASGLELGNSPLHF; CDR3nt: TGTGCTAGTGGTTTAGAACTCGGTAATTCACCCCTCCACTTT
v_gene: TRBV29-1; abundance: -; j_gene: TRBJ1-1; d_gene: -; CDR3aa: CSVNRVLNTEAFF; CDR3nt: TGCAGCGTTAATCGTGTTCTGAACACTGAAGCTTTCTTT
v_gene: TRBV30; abundance: -; j_gene: TRBJ1-1; d_gene: TRBD1; CDR3aa: CAWSDPDRGGTEAFF; CDR3nt: TGTGCCTGGAGTGACCCGGACAGGGGAGGCACTGAAGCTTTCTTT
v_gene: TRBV15; abundance: -; j_gene: TRBJ1-5; d_gene: -; CDR3aa: CATSRDPAQPQHF; CDR3nt: TGTGCCACCAGCAGAGATCCCGCTCAGCCCCAGCATTTT
v_gene: TRBV3-1/TRBV3-2; abundance: -; j_gene: TRBJ2-1; d_gene: -; CDR3aa: CASSQISGPSSYNEQFF; CDR3nt: TGTGCCAGCAGCCAGATAAGCGGGCCTAGCTCCTACAATGAGCAGTTCTTC
v_gene: TRBV6-5; abundance: -; j_gene: TRBJ2-7; d_gene: -; CDR3aa: CASSTPGGAYEQYF; CDR3nt: TGTGCCAGCAGCACCCCCGGGGGAGCCTACGAGCAGTACTTC
v_gene: TRBV12-5; abundance: -; j_gene: TRBJ1-1; d_gene: -; CDR3aa: CASVGGSNTEAFF; CDR3nt: TGTGCTAGTGTGGGGGGTTCGAACACTGAAGCTTTCTTT
v_gene: TRBV28; abundance: -; j_gene: TRBJ1-2; d_gene: -; CDR3aa: CASSLPLYRGQGGYTF; CDR3nt: TGTGCCAGCAGCTTACCATTATACCGGGGGCAGGGGGGCTACACCTTC
v_gene: TRBV13; abundance: -; j_gene: TRBJ2-3; d_gene: -; CDR3aa: CASSLGLKRYTQYF; CDR3nt: TGTGCCAGCAGCTTAGGCTTGAAAAGGTATACGCAGTATTTT
v_gene: TRBV5-1; abundance: few; j_gene: TRBJ2-7; d_gene: -; CDR3aa: CASSLGDEQYF; CDR3nt: TGCGCCAGCAGCTTGGGAGACGAGCAGTACTTC
v_gene: TRBV6-5; abundance: -; j_gene: TRBJ2-2; d_gene: -; CDR3aa: CASSLGGSRNTGELFF; CDR3nt: TGTGCCAGCAGTTTGGGGGGTAGCCGGAACACCGGGGAGCTGTTTTTT